The entry below describes one TCR beta chain. The data originate from a study of T cell changes during pregnancy in multiple sclerosis. The repertoire was sequenced with immunoSEQ multiplex PCR; TCRdb's copy has only in-frame clones and lacks some. Among 84,000 or so clones, 94% were seen once, and the ten largest hold roughly 2.5%. Source: peripheral blood, taken in the third trimester of pregnancy. This clonotype was obtained from a female donor with multiple sclerosis, enrolled in a pregnancy study.

The CDR3 is CASKGTAGTGELFF. The DNA for the CDR3 is TGTGCCAGCAAAGGGACAGCCGGCACCGGGGAGCTGTTTTTT. V usage is TRBV19 and J usage is TRBJ2-2, with 7 positions matching TRBD1. This CDR3 comprises 14 residues. In germline, CDR1 is LNHDA, CDR2 SQIVND (reference sequence). J gave up 4 bases and V 9 bases, and 8 bases lay outside the gene matches.